The clone carrying this TCR beta chain was seen repeatedly, ten times or more. Its target is not known. The ends were cut back, 3 bases at V and 2 bases at J, with 3 bases in the middle. The CDR3 has 11 residues. Germline-derived CDR1 and CDR2 are DFQATT and SNEGSKA (reference sequence). Universal primer sites and UMIs were introduced during 5'RACE template-switching synthesis of TCR cDNA. One entry per CDR3 protein results from TCRdb running MiXCR on the 5' RACE reads. The sample consists of about 69,000 distinct CDR3 sequences, about 6% of them appearing once. This sample was included in a study of T cells after yellow fever vaccination. Overall study results and limits: FACS-sorted repertoires might harbor abundant contaminating clonotypes from the bulk population. The secondary response was weaker, and its peak arrived faster, on day 5 versus 15.

The receptor's source is a man aged 18-30 years who received the YFV17D yellow fever vaccine. The genes are TRBV20-1 and TRBJ2-3; D gene uncertain. This material consisted of CD4+ T cells sorted from PBMCs, taken approximately 15 days after the first yellow fever vaccination. The CDR3 protein is CSASLTDTQYF. In nucleotides, the CDR3 is TGCAGTGCTAGTCTCACAGATACGCAGTATTTT.